At least ten counts were recorded for the clone carrying this T cell receptor beta chain. The antigen is unknown. The data are from a study of metastatic and nonmetastatic thyroid tumors. Ahead of thyroid surgery, no patient had received treatment of any kind. With 4 bases clipped from V and 4 bases from J, the junction kept 3 bases outside the gene matches. The CDR3 covers 12 residues. CDR1 and CDR2 (germline): SQVTM, ANQGSEA. With MiXCR, TCRdb called clones anew from the PCR reads. This sample has roughly 30,000 clones, with about 17% found just once. Study-level results: Malignant tumors reportedly showed significantly higher TCR beta diversity than benign nodules in both blood and tumor.

The chain carries TRBV29-1 and TRBJ1-1; 7 nucleotides match TRBD1. Source material: blood. The sequence was collected from a female donor with papillary thyroid cancer or a benign thyroid nodule (not recorded which). Some clones in this sample may be carry-over from other donors' samples. CDR3 sequence: CSVGYRGTEAFF. The CDR3 nucleotides are TGCAGCGTTGGGTACAGGGGCACTGAAGCTTTCTTT.